The present entry profiles one TCR beta chain with its context. The table lists this clonotype with many counts. Its specific antigen is unknown. No much larger clonotype is one base removed from it; base qualities were not supplied. Ophthalmopathy patients had moderately to severely active disease, Clinical Activity Score of at least 3, NOSPECS grade of at least 4, and disease duration under 3 months. Patients with other autoimmune diseases, uncontrolled infections, pregnancy or lactation were excluded. Diagnosis was based on clinical symptoms, serum thyroxine, TRAb, thyroid ultrasound and orbital computed tomography. Using Ficoll-Paque density gradient centrifugation, PBMCs were isolated from 9 to 10 ml of fresh peripheral blood. Total RNA was extracted using Trizol reagent, and RNA quality was checked on an Agilent 2100 Bioanalyzer. V drops 7 bases and J drops 2 bases, leaving 18 bases in between. Inclusive of the bounding cysteine and phenylalanine, the CDR3 is 15 residues long. Just CDR3 DNA is preserved here, 45 bases in frame from base 1. According to the germline V gene, CDR1 reads SGHAT and CDR2 reads FQNNGV.

This entry comes from a study of Graves' ophthalmopathy and Graves' hyperthyroidism (dated by TCRdb to 2017 to 2018). About the investigation overall: Peripheral blood was collected at initial diagnosis, before any treatment. To tell Graves' ophthalmopathy apart from Graves' hyperthyroidism, and to predict which patients would progress to ophthalmopathy, the study relied on TCR beta repertoire signatures. In total, 135 blood samples were TCR-sequenced: around 42 ophthalmopathy, some 75 hyperthyroidism and roughly 17 hyperthyroidism-to-ophthalmopathy patients. To explore V-J signatures that separate ophthalmopathy from hyperthyroidism, a discovery set of about a hundred patients was enrolled, consisting of fewer than 45 with ophthalmopathy and around 57 with stable hyperthyroidism. An independent validation cohort comprised under 20 hyperthyroidism patients and over 15 patients who later progressed from hyperthyroidism to ophthalmopathy. In five or six hyperthyroidism patients, the T-cell repertoire of thyroid tissue was compared with the T-cell repertoire of blood. Following sampling, methimazole starting at 30 mg daily was administered to hyperthyroidism patients, and high-dose intravenous methylprednisolone was administered to ophthalmopathy patients. The 75 to 100 discovery patients were divided at random into training and test sets in a 7:3 ratio.

Paper-wide results and their limitations: Ophthalmopathy was separated from stable hyperthyroidism by the 13-signature model with 85% to 90% sensitivity and roughly 82% specificity in cross-validation and with 80%/75% in the test set. Among expanded thyroid clonotypes with frequency above 0.001, most also showed up in blood, which suggests that blood repertoires may reflect the thyroid immune response. Sample size was not predetermined statistically, and investigators were not blinded to group allocation. In validation, the model predicted ophthalmopathy progression with 70.59% sensitivity and approximately 75% specificity; some 13 predicted patients were CT-confirmed with GO in a median of about 6.1 months.

For repertoire sequencing, the TCR beta CDR3 regions were amplified from RNA transcripts. The first round of RT-PCR was done with HTBI primers and the Qiagen OneStep RT-PCR kit, and was followed by a second round of multiplex PCR, then size selection and purification. Libraries were sequenced paired-end with 100 bp reads on an Illumina HiSeq2000. The paper's processing steps were these. SOAPnuke was used to process the reads, throwing out any read that had adapters, had uncalled bases, had a mean Phred below 15, or lacked an exact constant-primer or identifier match. COPE v1.2.5 was used to merge high-quality paired reads. Each unique nucleotide sequence was defined as a clonotype, and clonotypes were aligned to IMGT TRB V, D and J references with MiTCR v1.1. The analysis was limited to V-J combinations with a frequency above 0.0001, which together covered 98% to 99.2% of repertoires. For each V-J combination, a TCR clonal expansion and chaos score was defined as the ratio of F50 clonal expansion to chaos observed in the TCRdist matrix. Welch's t-statistics and random forest were used to reduce the features to about a dozen V-J combinations, which were then used as input to a naive Bayes classifier. Thyroid-blood repertoire similarity was quantified with the Morisita-Horn index. TCRdb took the public reads, trimmed them with fastp at Q25, ran MiXCR for clone calling and kept in-frame beta chains. When rows share a CDR3 protein, they turn into one entry using the most common DNA and genes. TCRdb, not the original authors, processed these V and J calls. Across this sample there are hundreds of thousands of distinct CDR3 sequences, with about an eighth seen only once. The ten largest clones take up 8% to 10% of the sample.

The V and J segments used are TRBV11-2 and TRBJ2-7; the D call is possibly TRBD1 or TRBD2, each sharing 5 bases. The specimen was blood. The TCR sequence derives from a woman aged 25 to 39 with Graves' ophthalmopathy. Donor details come from another sample of the same person, matched by shared clones. Here is the DNA: TGTGCCAGCACCCCGGTGGGGGTCCAGACCTACGAGCAGTACTTC. Translated, this gives CASTPVGVQTYEQYF.